These 27 T cell receptor beta chains were sequenced from one sample in a study of molecular identifiers for immune sequencing clone quantification. Via MiXCR, TCRdb re-called the PCR reads, giving one row per CDR3 protein. The data contain roughly 320,000 distinct CDR3 sequences, 24% of them seen just once; the ten biggest clones take up 0.74%. Material: naive CD8+ T cells from blood, with Jurkat cell RNA spiked in. Subset: FACS-sorted CD8+CD4-CCR7+CD45RA+ naive T cells. Receptors originate from a human donor in good health. Some libraries in this study had Jurkat cell RNA spiked in.

The CDR3 loop is CASSSGVSWTGNEQFF. The CDR3 DNA follows: TGTGCCAGCAGCTCAGGAGTGTCTTGGACGGGCAATGAGCAGTTCTTC. The chain joins TRBV5-8 to TRBJ2-1; D not resolved. Germline lookup yields CDR1 SGHTS and CDR2 YDEGEE. The CDR3 spans 16 residues. Trimming stripped 3 bases from V and 6 bases from J, with 19 bases between.

This clonotype was recorded many times. The rearrangement links TRBV7-9 to TRBJ1-4; D is unclear. Germline V gives CDR1 SEHNR, CDR2 FQNEAQ (reference sequence). There are 14 residues in the CDR3. Deletions cut 7 bases from V and 0 bases from J, with 9 bases between. The CDR3 DNA is TGTGCCAGCAAGGTTGTTGCAACTAATGAAAAACTGTTTTTT. Amino acids: CASKVVATNEKLFF.

This clonotype has only a few counts. The rearrangement links TRBV6-5 to TRBJ1-4; D call uncertain. This CDR3 has 18 amino acids. Germline values: CDR1 MNHEY, CDR2 SVGAGI. V was shortened by 0 bases and J by 1 base, with 15 bases between the two germline ends. The CDR3 region has the DNA TGTGCCAGCAGTTACTCGGGCAGCCGCGGGGTAACTAATGAAAAACTGTTTTTT. Encoded protein: CASSYSGSRGVTNEKLFF.

In this sample, this clonotype turned up many times. The V call is TRBV28, the J call TRBJ1-1; weak D call: TRBD1 (6 bases). Trimming took off 9 bases at V and 7 bases at J, with 12 bases between the two ends. This CDR3 comprises 11 residues. CDR1 MDHEN and CDR2 SYDVKM come from the germline V gene. The CDR3 DNA follows: TGTGCCAGTAAGACAGGACTTGAAGCTTTCTTT. Its translation is CASKTGLEAFF.

Turning to this clonotype: Just one base apart from a much larger clone, this may be a read error. The V and J genes are TRBV6-5 and TRBJ2-7; 10 nucleotides agree with TRBD1. The CDR3 runs to 16 residues. J lost 3 bases, V lost 0 bases, and 5 bases had no gene match. CDR1 MNHEY and CDR2 SVGAGI come from the germline V gene. This CDR3 is CASSYSVTGGVYEQYF. The CDR3 bases are TGTGCCAGCAGTTACTCCGTGACAGGGGGCGTCTACGAGCAGTACTTC.

This clonotype came up a few times. The rearrangement uses TRBV12-3 or TRBV12-4 and TRBJ2-5; a weak D match, TRBD2 (7 bases). V was clipped by 6 bases and J by 1 base, with 12 bases between them. The CDR3 covers 14 residues. CDR3 DNA sequence: TGTGCCAGCAGAGGGGGGGCCGTCCAAGAGACCCAGTACTTC. Its translation is CASRGGAVQETQYF.

This clonotype was counted ten times or more. The chain uses TRBV14 and TRBJ2-7, with a weak D call TRBD1 (6 bases). Germline V CDR1 and CDR2: SGHDN, FVKESK. V was cut by 3 bases and J by 5 bases, with 14 bases left in between. The CDR3 consists of 14 residues. CDR3: CASSQGYRAHEQYF. The CDR3 DNA sequence: TGTGCCAGCAGCCAGGGCTACAGGGCCCACGAGCAGTACTTC.

This clonotype turned up a few times. This chain joins TRBV4-1 and TRBJ1-1, with D hard to call. CDR1 is MGHRA and CDR2 is YSYEKL in the germline V gene. V was shortened by 1 base and J by 0 bases, with 9 bases between the two germline ends. There are 15 residues in the CDR3. The CDR3 region is CASSQGAILNTEAFF. CDR3 in DNA: TGCGCCAGCAGCCAAGGCGCGATCTTGAACACTGAAGCTTTCTTT.

This clonotype showed up just a few times. This chain joins TRBV7-9 and TRBJ2-5; D remains ambiguous. Germline V gene sequence: CDR1 SEHNR, CDR2 FQNEAQ (reference sequence). The CDR3 contains 15 residues. Between the trimmed V and J ends, which lost 1 base and 2 bases, there was a span of 11 bases. This CDR3 is CASSLGYGVQETQYF. DNA of the CDR3: TGTGCCAGCAGCTTAGGTTATGGGGTTCAAGAGACCCAGTACTTC.

Turning to this clonotype: This could be a read error, since a much larger clone is one nucleotide away. The chain has TRBV6-2 or TRBV6-3 and TRBJ1-5; maybe TRBD1 (5 bases). This CDR3 has 17 residues. CDR1 and CDR2 from the germline V gene are MNHEY and SVGEGT. The CDR3 here is CAGSYSISSGLGQPQHF. For the CDR3, the DNA is TGTGCCGGCAGTTACTCGATTTCTTCAGGGCTAGGGCAGCCCCAGCATTTT.

This clonotype was found a few times. The chain uses TRBV23-1 and TRBJ2-3; D is undetermined. TRBV23-1 is given ORF status, its function remaining uncertain. The CDR3 consists of 15 residues. V lost 0 bases and J 2 bases, leaving 9 bases between the germline ends. CDR3 coding DNA: TGCGCCAGCAGTCAATCCCCAAAGACCACAGATACGCAGTATTTT. As protein: CASSQSPKTTDTQYF.

The chain links TRBV30 to TRBJ2-7, with D unclear. With 2 bases removed from V and 0 bases from J, the gap between germline ends came to 11 bases. CDR1 GTSNPN and CDR2 SVGIG come from the germline V gene (reference sequence). The length of the CDR3 is 14 residues. This CDR3 is CAWSSGLSSYEQYF. DNA of the CDR3: TGTGCCTGGAGTTCTGGCCTGAGCTCCTACGAGCAGTACTTC.

This clonotype has a single count. This chain joins TRBV30 and TRBJ2-5; TRBD2 aligns across 8 bases. V shed 2 bases and J 0 bases; nucleotides not matched to a gene: 20. The CDR3 runs to 20 residues. CDR1 is GTSNPN, CDR2 SVGIG, per germline (reference sequence). CDR3 coding DNA: TGTGCCTGGAGTAAGGGACTAGTGGAAGTTTGGGAATTGCACCAAGAGACCCAGTACTTC. Its protein product is CAWSKGLVEVWELHQETQYF.

The chain links TRBV20-1 to TRBJ2-2; no definite D call. V shed 2 bases and J shed 0 bases, with 22 bases lying between them. Germline V gene data show CDR1 as DFQATT and CDR2 as SNEGSKA (reference sequence). The CDR3 is 19 amino acids. CDR3 protein: CSARIKVFPYPANTGELFF. CDR3 DNA: TGCAGTGCTAGAATCAAGGTTTTTCCTTACCCCGCGAACACCGGGGAGCTGTTTTTT.

The sample holds a few counts of this clonotype. The chain employs TRBV6-5 and TRBJ2-3, with 16 bases lining up with TRBD2. Losses at the gene ends were 6 bases for V and 4 bases for J; bases not matched to a gene: 22. From germline, CDR1 is MNHEY and CDR2 SVGAGI. The CDR3 length is 22 residues. CDR3 sequence reads: CASSPGRLAGTSGRAWSDTQYF. The DNA of the CDR3 is TGTGCCAGCAGCCCCGGGAGGCTGGCCGGGACTAGCGGGAGGGCCTGGTCAGATACGCAGTATTTT.

This clonotype was observed many times. This rearrangement joins TRBV25-1 to TRBJ1-1; no definite D call. V gave up 4 bases and J gave up 3 bases, with 9 bases separating them. This CDR3 comprises 13 residues. From germline, CDR1 is MGHDK and CDR2 SYGVNS. The chain's CDR3 is CASSVMEHTEAFF. As DNA, the CDR3 is TGTGCCAGCAGTGTAATGGAACACACTGAAGCTTTCTTT.

For this clonotype: A read error may produce the germline difference seen at one junction end. V and J are TRBV4-3 and TRBJ2-5, with TRBD2 matching 11 bases. Germline CDR1 and CDR2: LGHNA and YSLEER. The CDR3 totals 19 residues. In nucleotides, the CDR3 is TGCGCCAGCAGCCAAGATAGGCTAGCGGGGGGTCTGATTGGAGAGGCCCAGTACTTC. Its translation: CASSQDRLAGGLIGEAQYF.

Remarks on this clonotype: A much more abundant neighbour one base away suggests this may be a read error. The chain has TRBV5-6 and TRBJ1-6, with D unclear. The germline gives CDR1 SGHDT, CDR2 YYEEEE. The CDR3 runs to 14 residues. Written as DNA, the CDR3 is TGTGCCAGCAGTCGCGAGACCTACTGGTCACCCCCCCACTTT. Encoded protein: CASSRETYWSPPHF. The full variable domain, rest sourced from reference TRBV5-6 and TRBJ1-6, is DAGVTQSPTHLIKTRGQQVTLRCSPKSGHDTVSWYQQALGQGPQFIFQYYEEEERQRGNFPDRFSGHQFPNYSSELNVNALLLGDSALYLCASSRETYWSPPHFGNGTRLTVT.

This CDR3 is CASSTGTETYEQYF. In DNA form, the CDR3 reads TGTGCCAGCAGTACGGGGACAGAAACCTACGAGCAGTACTTC. The chain combines TRBV12-3 or TRBV12-4 with TRBJ2-7; 7 positions agree with TRBD1. V lost 5 bases and J lost 2; bases outside the gene matches: 6. The CDR3 consists of 14 residues.

This clonotype was counted only a few times. This chain links TRBV4-2 with TRBJ2-3; 11 nucleotides agree with TRBD2. Germline CDR1 and CDR2: LGHNA and YNFKEQ. V dropped 4 bases and J dropped 1; count of bases not matched to a gene: 16. The CDR3 runs to 20 residues. CDR3 DNA sequence: TGTGCCAGCAGCCCCCCTTTAGCGGGAGGGATCACAATGGGCACAGATACGCAGTATTTT. The encoded protein is CASSPPLAGGITMGTDTQYF.

With regard to this clonotype: This may come from a read error, since a much larger clone is one base off. The genes are TRBV19 and TRBJ2-3; possibly TRBD1 for D (6 bases). This CDR3 is 14 amino acids long. The V gene's germline CDR1 is LNHDA and CDR2 SQIVND (reference sequence). The V gene lost 10 bases and the J gene lost 3 bases, with 17 bases spanning the gap. The CDR3 spells CATWDDRWTDTQYF. In DNA form, the CDR3 reads TGTGCCACATGGGACGACAGGTGGACAGATACGCAGTATTTT.

As to this clonotype: A much larger clone sits a single nucleotide away, making a read error possible. The chain joins TRBV12-3 or TRBV12-4 to TRBJ2-3; tentative D call: TRBD2 (6 bases). V was cut by 3 bases and J by 4 bases, with 8 bases left in between. The CDR3 runs 13 residues. The CDR3 here is CASSLGEADTQYF. In DNA, the CDR3 is TGTGCCAGCAGTTTGGGGGAGGCAGATACGCAGTATTTT.

This clonotype showed up many times. This rearrangement joins TRBV12-5 to TRBJ2-1, with 12 bases aligning to TRBD2. Germline V CDR1 and CDR2: LGHNT, FRNRAP. This CDR3 is built from 17 residues. V lost 1 base and J lost 8; bases outside the gene matches: 9. In nucleotides, the CDR3 is TGTGCTAGTGGTTTGGCCTCTAGCGGGAGGGCCGGGGATGAGCAGTTCTTC. Translating gives CASGLASSGRAGDEQFF.

This sequence joins TRBV27 and TRBJ2-2; 10 bases are shared with TRBD2. V shed 4 bases and J 0 bases; nucleotides not matched to a gene: 8. This CDR3 has 18 residues. Per the germline V gene, CDR1 is MNHEY and CDR2 is SMNVEV (reference sequence). CDR3 in DNA: TGTGCCAGCAGTTCGTTAGCGGGAGGACTATCGAACACCGGGGAGCTGTTTTTT. It codes for CASSSLAGGLSNTGELFF.

This clonotype was recorded at least ten times. The V gene is TRBV5-1, the J gene TRBJ1-5; D ambiguous. Trimming shortened V by 1 base and J by 0 bases, and 11 bases separated the two germline ends. CDR3 size: 16 residues. CDR1 is SGHRS, CDR2 YFSETQ, per germline. The CDR3 protein is CASSLSRTFSNQPQHF. In DNA, the CDR3 is TGCGCCAGCAGCTTGTCCCGGACGTTTAGCAATCAGCCCCAGCATTTT.

A note on this clonotype: A much larger clone lies one base from this, so it may be a read error. The V gene is TRBV4-1, the J gene TRBJ2-2; no clear D gene. Germline lookup yields CDR1 MGHRA and CDR2 YSYEKL. There are 17 residues in the CDR3. Trimming pared 4 bases from V and 6 bases from J, leaving 21 bases between. The CDR3 DNA reads as TGCGCCAGCAGCCCAGGCCTAGAAATTCCCGGGCCCGGGGAGCTGTTTTTT. Translating it yields CASSPGLEIPGPGELFF.

This clonotype was seen only a few times. The rearrangement joins TRBV6-6 to TRBJ1-2; TRBD1 aligns across 7 bases. V shed 4 bases, J shed 3 bases, and the junction held 11 bases outside the gene matches. The CDR3 runs 16 residues. From germline, CDR1 is MNHNY and CDR2 SVGAGI (reference sequence). The CDR3 DNA follows: TGTGCCAGCAGTTGGACCTTGACAGGGCCCGACTATGGCTACACCTTC. Its translation: CASSWTLTGPDYGYTF.